A selection of T cell receptor beta chains follows, all from one sample in a study of CD8 T cells in Susac syndrome. One entry per CDR3 protein, called by TCRdb with MiXCR from the immunoSEQ multiplex PCR reads. The sample holds under 200,000 distinct CDR3 sequences, approximately 94% seen once. The specimen was CD4+ T cells from PBMCs. These receptors originate from a human donor with Susac syndrome. Both conserved end residues are part of each CDR3. Each record gives: CDR3 DNA, CDR3 protein, clone size, J gene, V gene, D gene. D genes are given only for firm matches. Some rows mark clone size as missing; the rest say once, few, many or name a class of expanded clone.

TGTGCCAGCAGCGTGGCTCCGGGACCTCCTATTGGAAACACCATATATTTT CASSVAPGPPIGNTIYF . TRBJ1-3 TRBV9 .
TGTGCCAGCAGTTCGGACAGGGTCTACAATGAGCAGTTCTTC CASSSDRVYNEQFF . TRBJ2-1 TRBV27 TRBD1
TGCAGTGCTATAGGGCAGGCTTCCTACGAGCAGTACTTC CSAIGQASYEQYF . TRBJ2-7 TRBV20-1 .
TGCGCCAGCAGCCAAGAAGGTAGCGGGTACACCTACGAGCAGTACTTC CASSQEGSGYTYEQYF once TRBJ2-7 TRBV4-3 TRBD2
TGTGCCAGCAGCCCCCGAAGGGGGGACGGCTACACCTTC CASSPRRGDGYTF once TRBJ1-2 TRBV14 .
TGTGCCAGCAGCCCGTTTGGGGGGGCGAACTCCGGGGAGCTGTTTTTT CASSPFGGANSGELFF . TRBJ2-2 TRBV11-2 .
TGTGCCAGCAGGGGTCCGGAGACCCAGTACTTC CASRGPETQYF few TRBJ2-5 TRBV6-2/TRBV6-3 .
TGTGCCACCAGCAGGCCCTCTGGACGGGAGGGGACTGAAGCTTTCTTT CATSRPSGREGTEAFF . TRBJ1-1 TRBV15 .
TGTGCCAGCAGTGCCCCGGACAGGCCCAATTCACCCCTCCACTTT CASSAPDRPNSPLHF . TRBJ1-6 TRBV6-2/TRBV6-3 TRBD1
TGTGCCAGCAGGGCACAACGCGGGACAGATACGCAGTATTTT CASRAQRGTDTQYF . TRBJ2-3 TRBV7-8 .
TGTGCCAGCAGTTTAAGCGGGGGGGCGGTCAATGAGCAGTTCTTC CASSLSGGAVNEQFF . TRBJ2-1 TRBV12-3/TRBV12-4 TRBD2
TGCAGCGTTAGTGCAACCGGGGAGCTGTTTTTT CSVSATGELFF . TRBJ2-2 TRBV29-1 .
TGTGCCAGCTCACCCTGGGCGGGCACTGAAGCTTTCTTT CASSPWAGTEAFF . TRBJ1-1 TRBV18 .
TGTGCCAGCAGATCCAACTCCGGGACAGCCTACGAGCAGTACTTC CASRSNSGTAYEQYF . TRBJ2-7 TRBV12-3/TRBV12-4 TRBD1
TGCAGCGTTGGATTCCTACGTACTGAAGCTTTCTTT CSVGFLRTEAFF . TRBJ1-1 TRBV29-1 .
TGCAGCGCGGGGACAGGGCCCACCCACGAGCAGTACTTC CSAGTGPTHEQYF . TRBJ2-7 TRBV29-1 TRBD1
TGTGCCAGCAGTGAATCCGGACTCACAGATACGCAGTATTTT CASSESGLTDTQYF . TRBJ2-3 TRBV25-1 .
TGTGCCAGCAAGGCAGGAACAGGCTACGAGCAGTACTTC CASKAGTGYEQYF . TRBJ2-7 TRBV5-4 .
TGCGCCAGCAGCCAAGGAGGGAGTCCTAGCGGACCCCAAGAGACCCAGTACTTC CASSQGGSPSGPQETQYF . TRBJ2-5 TRBV4-3 TRBD2
TGTGCCAGCAGTGAAGGGGTCAATTGGACCCAGTACTTC CASSEGVNWTQYF . TRBJ2-5 TRBV2 .
TGCAGCGCAGAACCCGATGGTAACACTGAAGCTTTCTTT CSAEPDGNTEAFF . TRBJ1-1 TRBV29-1 .
TGTGCCAGCGGGGCTACACCGACAGTAGCCAAAAACATTCAGTACTTC CASGATPTVAKNIQYF . TRBJ2-4 TRBV28 .
TGTGCCAGCTCACCAACCGGCGGGACCAGTCTCGGGACCCAGTACTTC CASSPTGGTSLGTQYF . TRBJ2-5 TRBV18 .
TGTGCCAGCAGTGATAATTACGAGCAGTACTTC CASSDNYEQYF . TRBJ2-7 TRBV28 .
TGCAGTGCCATACTAGCGGCGTCGGGTACGCAGTATTTT CSAILAASGTQYF . TRBJ2-3 TRBV20-1 TRBD2
TGTGCCAGCAGTCTCAATTCCCAATATGGCTACACCTTC CASSLNSQYGYTF . TRBJ1-2 TRBV28 .
TGCAGTGCGTATGGAGACGGGACCGCCAATCAGCCCCAGCATTTT CSAYGDGTANQPQHF . TRBJ1-5 TRBV20-1 .
TGTGCCAGCGGAGGGAACTGGTCACCCCTCCACTTT CASGGNWSPLHF . TRBJ1-6 TRBV2 .
TGCGCCAGCAGCTTACAGGGAGCTGGGGCCAACGTCCTGACTTTC CASSLQGAGANVLTF . TRBJ2-6 TRBV5-1 .
TGCAGTGCTCGCGGACGGTACAATCAGCCCCAGCATTTT CSARGRYNQPQHF . TRBJ1-5 TRBV20-1 .
TGCAGTGCTAGAGTTGGGGGAGGGGGTCGGGGTGAGCAGTTCTTC CSARVGGGGRGEQFF . TRBJ2-1 TRBV20-1 .
TGCAGTGCTAGTAACCAGAACACTGAAGCTTTCTTT CSASNQNTEAFF . TRBJ1-1 TRBV20-1 .
TGCAGTGCTAGACCGGGATCTAGCACAGATACGCAGTATTTT CSARPGSSTDTQYF . TRBJ2-3 TRBV20-1 .
TGTGCCACCGCCCCCGCGGCAGGCAATCAGCCCCAGCATTTT CATAPAAGNQPQHF . TRBJ1-5 TRBV27 .
TGCAGTGCTAGAGTGGGTGAGAGCCAGCCCCAGCATTTT CSARVGESQPQHF . TRBJ1-5 TRBV20-1 .